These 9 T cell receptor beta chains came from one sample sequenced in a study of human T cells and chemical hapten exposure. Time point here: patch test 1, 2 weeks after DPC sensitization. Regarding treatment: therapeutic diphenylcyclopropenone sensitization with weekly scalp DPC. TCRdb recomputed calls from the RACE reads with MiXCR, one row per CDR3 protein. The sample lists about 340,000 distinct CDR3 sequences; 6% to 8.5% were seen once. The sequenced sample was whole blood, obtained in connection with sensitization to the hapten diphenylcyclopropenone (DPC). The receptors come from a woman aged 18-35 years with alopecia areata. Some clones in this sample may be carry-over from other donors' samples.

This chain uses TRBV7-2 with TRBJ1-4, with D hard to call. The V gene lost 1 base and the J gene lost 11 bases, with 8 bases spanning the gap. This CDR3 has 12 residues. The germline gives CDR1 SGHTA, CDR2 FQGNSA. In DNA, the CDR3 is TGTGCCAGCAGCTTAGTTAATTCGAAACTGTTTTTT. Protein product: CASSLVNSKLFF.

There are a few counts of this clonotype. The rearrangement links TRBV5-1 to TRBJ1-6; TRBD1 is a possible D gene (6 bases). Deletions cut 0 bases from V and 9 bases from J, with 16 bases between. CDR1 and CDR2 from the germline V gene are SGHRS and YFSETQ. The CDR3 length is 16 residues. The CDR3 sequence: CASSLEARGLGSPLHF. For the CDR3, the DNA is TGCGCCAGCAGCTTGGAGGCCAGGGGATTGGGTTCACCCCTCCACTTT. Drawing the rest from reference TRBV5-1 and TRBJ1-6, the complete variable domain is KAGVTQTPRYLIKTRGQQVTLSCSPISGHRSVSWYQQTPGQGLQFLFEYFSETQRNKGNFPGRFSGRQFSNSRSEMNVSTLELGDSALYLCASSLEARGLGSPLHFGNGTRLTVT.

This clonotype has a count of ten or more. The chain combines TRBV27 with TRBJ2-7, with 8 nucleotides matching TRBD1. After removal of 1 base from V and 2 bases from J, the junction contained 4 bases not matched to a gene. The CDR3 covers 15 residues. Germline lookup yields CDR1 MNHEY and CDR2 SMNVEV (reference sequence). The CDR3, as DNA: TGTGCCAGCAGTTTATACGGGACAGGAGCCTACGAGCAGTACTTC. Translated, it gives CASSLYGTGAYEQYF.

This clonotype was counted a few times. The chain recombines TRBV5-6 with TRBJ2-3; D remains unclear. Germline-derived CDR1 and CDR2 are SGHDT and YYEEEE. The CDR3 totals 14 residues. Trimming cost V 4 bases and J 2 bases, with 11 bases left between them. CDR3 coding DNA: TGTGCCAGCAGCGGCCGAGACAACACAGATACGCAGTATTTT. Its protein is CASSGRDNTDTQYF.

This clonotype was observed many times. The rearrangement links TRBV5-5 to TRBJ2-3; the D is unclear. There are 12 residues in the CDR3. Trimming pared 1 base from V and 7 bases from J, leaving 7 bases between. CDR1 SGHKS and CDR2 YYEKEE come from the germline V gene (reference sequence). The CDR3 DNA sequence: TGTGCCAGCAGCTTGCTTGGTTATACGCAGTATTTT. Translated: CASSLLGYTQYF.

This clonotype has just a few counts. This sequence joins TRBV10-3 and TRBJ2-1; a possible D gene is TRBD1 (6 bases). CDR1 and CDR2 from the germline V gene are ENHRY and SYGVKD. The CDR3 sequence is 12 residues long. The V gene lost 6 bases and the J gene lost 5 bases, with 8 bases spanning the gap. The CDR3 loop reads CAIRGADNEQFF. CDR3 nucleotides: TGTGCCATCAGGGGGGCAGACAATGAGCAGTTCTTC.

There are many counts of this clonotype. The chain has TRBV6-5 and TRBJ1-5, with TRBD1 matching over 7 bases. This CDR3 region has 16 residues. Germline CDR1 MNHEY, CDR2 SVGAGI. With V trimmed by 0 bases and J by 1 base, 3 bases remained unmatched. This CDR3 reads CASSYSGGGSNQPQHF. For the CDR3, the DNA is TGTGCCAGCAGTTACTCGGGAGGGGGCAGCAATCAGCCCCAGCATTTT.

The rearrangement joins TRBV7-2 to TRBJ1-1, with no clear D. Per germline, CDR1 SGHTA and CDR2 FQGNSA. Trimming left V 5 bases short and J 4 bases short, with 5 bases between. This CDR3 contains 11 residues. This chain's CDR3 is CASSPFTEAFF. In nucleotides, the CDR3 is TGTGCCAGCAGCCCTTTCACTGAAGCTTTCTTT.

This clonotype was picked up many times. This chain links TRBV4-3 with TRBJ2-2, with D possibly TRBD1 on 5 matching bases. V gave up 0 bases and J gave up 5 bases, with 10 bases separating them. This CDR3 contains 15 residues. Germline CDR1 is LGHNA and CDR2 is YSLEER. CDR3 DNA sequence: TGCGCCAGCAGCCAAGAGGTGGGGCGGACCGGGGAGCTGTTTTTT. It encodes CASSQEVGRTGELFF.